This T cell receptor beta chain was sequenced during a study of cytomegalovirus exposure and HLA in healthy donors. Study summary: Membership in the Caucasian-associated ancestry cluster was found for about 84% of roughly 400 genotyped donors.

Primers: 60 Vbeta forward and 13 Jbeta reverse. This table comes from immunoSEQ multiplex PCR, and its TCRdb copy is limited to in-frame clones, with some not included. Of about 220,000 clones in the sample, roughly 82% were seen once. This clone has a handful of counts. The receptor comes from a man aged 40-49 years in good health and CMV-seropositive. Sequencing was done on a sample of PBMCs.

The CDR3 here is CASRSGSGRGTEAFF. DNA for the CDR3: TGTGCCAGCCGAAGTGGGTCAGGGCGGGGCACTGAAGCTTTCTTT. The chain uses TRBV6-5 and TRBJ1-1, with D possibly being TRBD1 (5 bases). The CDR3 runs 15 residues. Germline V gene data show CDR1 as MNHEY and CDR2 as SVGAGI. Trimming pared 8 bases from V and 4 bases from J, leaving 20 bases between.